This TCR beta chain comes out of a study of blood T cells in healthy people across ages. A sample-barcoded 5' primer and a J-beta primer mix were used in a second PCR of roughly 6 to 11 cycles. Each CDR3 protein gets one entry after TCRdb re-called the 5' RACE reads with MiXCR. This table has approximately 580,000 distinct CDR3 sequences, 24% appearing once. Trimming cost V 0 bases and J 9 bases; bases outside gene matches: 13. This CDR3 has 18 residues. The V gene's germline CDR1 is SGHRS and CDR2 YFSETQ. This sample also appeared in a second study, on T cells of mothers and their children. That source reports: The authors used all extracted RNA for cDNA synthesis, at roughly 1.5 ug per 15 ul.

The V call is TRBV5-1, the J call TRBJ1-6, with 9 nucleotides matching TRBD1. Sequencing input: blood. The TCR comes from a boy younger than 18 in good health. The CDR3 region has the DNA TGCGCCAGCAGCTTGGATGCGCGGGACAGGGTGGGGACTTCACCCCTCCACTTT. Translating it yields CASSLDARDRVGTSPLHF.